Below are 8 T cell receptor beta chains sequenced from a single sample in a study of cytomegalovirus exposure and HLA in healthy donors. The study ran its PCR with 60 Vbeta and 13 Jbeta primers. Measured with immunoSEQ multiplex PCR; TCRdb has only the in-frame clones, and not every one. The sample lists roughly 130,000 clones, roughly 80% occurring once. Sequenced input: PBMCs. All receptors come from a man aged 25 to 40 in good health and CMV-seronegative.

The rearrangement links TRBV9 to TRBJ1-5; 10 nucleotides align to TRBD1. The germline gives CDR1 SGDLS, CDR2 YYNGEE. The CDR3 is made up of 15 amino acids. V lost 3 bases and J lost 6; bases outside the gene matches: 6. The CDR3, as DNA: TGTGCCAGCAGCGCCGGGACAGGGGTATTTCAGCCCCAGCATTTT. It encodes CASSAGTGVFQPQHF.

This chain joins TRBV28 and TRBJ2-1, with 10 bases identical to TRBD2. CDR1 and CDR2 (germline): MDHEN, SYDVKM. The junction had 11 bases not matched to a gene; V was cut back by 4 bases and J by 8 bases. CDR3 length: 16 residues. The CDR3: CASSSPSGSIRHEQFF. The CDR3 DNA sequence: TGTGCCAGCAGTTCCCCTAGCGGGAGTATTCGGCATGAGCAGTTCTTC.

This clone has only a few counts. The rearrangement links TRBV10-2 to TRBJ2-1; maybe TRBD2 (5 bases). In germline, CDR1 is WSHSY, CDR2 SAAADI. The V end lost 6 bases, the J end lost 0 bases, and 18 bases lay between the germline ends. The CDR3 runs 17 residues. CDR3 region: CASSHTSPPSSYNEQFF. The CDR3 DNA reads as TGCGCCAGCAGCCACACTAGTCCTCCTAGCTCCTACAATGAGCAGTTCTTC.

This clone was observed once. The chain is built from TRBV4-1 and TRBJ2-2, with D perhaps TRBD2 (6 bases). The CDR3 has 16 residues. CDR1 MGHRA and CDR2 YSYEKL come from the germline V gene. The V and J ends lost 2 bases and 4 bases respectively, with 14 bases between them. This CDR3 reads CASSQPGLPSTGELFF. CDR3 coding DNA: TGCGCCAGCAGCCAACCGGGACTCCCCAGCACCGGGGAGCTGTTTTTT.

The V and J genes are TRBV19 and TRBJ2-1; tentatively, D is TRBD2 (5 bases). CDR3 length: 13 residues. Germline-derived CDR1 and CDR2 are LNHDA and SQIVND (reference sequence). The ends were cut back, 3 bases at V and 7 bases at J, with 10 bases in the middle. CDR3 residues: CASSITSLNEQFF. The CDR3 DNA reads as TGTGCCAGTAGTATCACTAGTTTAAATGAGCAGTTCTTC.

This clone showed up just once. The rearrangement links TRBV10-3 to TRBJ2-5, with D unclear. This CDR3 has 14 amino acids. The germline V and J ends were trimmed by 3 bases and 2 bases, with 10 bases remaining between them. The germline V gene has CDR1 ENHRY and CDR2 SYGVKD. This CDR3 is CAISDSFKQETQYF. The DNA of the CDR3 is TGTGCCATCAGTGATAGTTTCAAACAAGAGACCCAGTACTTC.

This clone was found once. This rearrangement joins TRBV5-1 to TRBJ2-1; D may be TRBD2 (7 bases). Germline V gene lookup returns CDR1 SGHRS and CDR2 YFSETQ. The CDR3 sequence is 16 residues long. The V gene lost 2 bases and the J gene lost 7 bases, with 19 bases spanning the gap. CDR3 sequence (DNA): TGCGCCAGCAGCTTAGGGGGGAGGGTACCTATGAATGAGCAGTTCTTC. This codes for CASSLGGRVPMNEQFF.

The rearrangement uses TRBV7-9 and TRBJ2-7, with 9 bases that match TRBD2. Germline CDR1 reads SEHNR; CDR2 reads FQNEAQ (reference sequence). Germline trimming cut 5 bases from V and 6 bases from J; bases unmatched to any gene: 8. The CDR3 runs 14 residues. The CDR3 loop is CASSSSGTSSEQYF. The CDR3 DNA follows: TGTGCCAGCAGCAGCTCCGGGACTAGCAGCGAGCAGTACTTC. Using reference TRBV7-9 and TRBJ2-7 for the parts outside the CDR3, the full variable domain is DTGVSQNPRHKITKRGQNVTFRCDPISEHNRLYWYRQTLGQGPEFLTYFQNEAQLEKSRLLSDRFSAERPKGSFSTLEIQRTEQGDSAMYLCASSSSGTSSEQYFGPGTRLTVT.